The clone carrying this TCR beta chain appeared a single time. As yet, its antigen is unknown. These data are taken from a study of PD-1 blockade in classical Hodgkin lymphoma. General observations from the study: While CD8+ TCR diversity did not rise significantly by C4D1, CD4+ TCR diversity did. Newly diagnosed patients were said to have less baseline TCR diversity than healthy donors did. Although disease activity or prior therapy may be involved, causes of the repertoire differences remain undefined.

The germline V gene encodes CDR1 LGHNA and CDR2 YNFKEQ. The CDR3 has 15 amino acids. With 4 bases removed from V and 5 bases from J, the gap between germline ends came to 14 bases. The time point was: cycle 4 day 1 (C4D1), after more than 5 weeks of nivolumab. All trial patients relapsed after autologous stem cell transplantation. The best responses consisted of complete response, partial response or progressive disease. The protocol was immunoSEQ multiplex PCR, while the TCRdb copy is restricted to in-frame clones and leaves out a portion. The profile shows approximately 110,000 clones, approximately 90% of them singletons.

This clonotype was sampled from a human donor with classical Hodgkin lymphoma. The sample here was peripheral blood mononuclear cells (PBMCs), taken before the fourth cycle of nivolumab. The chain employs TRBV4-2 and TRBJ2-2; D perhaps matches TRBD2 (5 bases). CDR3 sequence (DNA): TGTGCCAGCAGCCTTGGGCCGTGGGAGACCGGGGAGCTGTTTTTT. Encoded protein: CASSLGPWETGELFF.